This TCR beta chain was identified during a study of CXCR3-negative and CXCR3-positive naive CD8 T cells. About the study: The libraries together contributed approximately 150 million TRB reads, each supplying about 1.5 +/- 0.3 million. Study-wide results and limits: In CXCR3-positive naive cells, the TRB CDR3s were more hydrophobic than in CXCR3-negative naive cells. Naive subsets were similarly diverse, while memory CD8+ repertoires were much less diverse.

TRB cDNA was prepared as libraries by UMI-labeled 5' RACE. TCRdb reprocessed the 5' RACE reads, keeping one entry per CDR3 protein, no DNA. This sample lists approximately 59,000 distinct CDR3 sequences; its ten largest clones have 0.7% to 0.8%. A remark on this clonotype: What it binds is not known.

CD45RO-CCR7+CD27+CD95- cells counted as naive CD8+ T cells. The length of the CDR3 is 14 residues. Germline V CDR1 and CDR2: MNHNS, SASEGT. V and J are TRBV6-1 and TRBJ2-7; TCRdb outputs TRBD1, but without DNA this stays unchecked. This receptor was obtained from a human donor in good health. Some clones in this sample may be carry-over from other donors' samples. Sequenced sample: naive CXCR3+ CD8+ T cells from blood. Subset defined: CD45RO-CCR7+CD27+CD95- naive CD8+ T cells expressing CXCR3 (TNR3+). The CDR3 here is CASSDDRAVYEQYF.